This T cell receptor beta chain appears in the sequencing data of a study of blood T cell repertoires in COVID-19 (dated by TCRdb to 2019 to 2021). Context from the whole study: Collaborator samples came from the United States, Italy and Spain and covered acute and convalescent phases of COVID-19. Samples came from the ongoing ImmuneRACE study (first 160 participants) plus 1,254 subjects from 6 global collaborators. The repertoires were released in a freely available public database meant as a resource for research on the immune response to SARS-CoV-2. Where HLA class I and class II types were available, the types were taken from metadata supplied by the sample provider, not from assay-based typing. Sample metadata almost always included a de-identified subject ID, COVID-19 status, age in years and sex. Deeply sampled blood TCRbeta repertoires from subjects exposed to, actively infected with, or recovered from COVID-19 were included in the dataset. The prospective study material was composed of cDNA or gDNA derived from T cells, B-cell-depleted T cells, or PBMCs.

Only one count was recorded for this clone. There is no known antigen for this receptor. No base quality information exists; no much larger clone differs at one position. A second Seattle source provided samples from volunteer blood donors who had recovered from COVID-19. Whole blood was collected in K2EDTA tubes by collaborating institutions according to the institutions' own protocols. For TCRbeta analysis, collaborator samples were shipped as frozen whole blood, as isolated PBMCs, or as DNA extracted from either sample type. General conclusions and limits of the study: The quantity of clinical and demographic metadata differed by source and by participant and was supplied without curation.

As encoded in the germline V gene (reference sequence), CDR1 is MNHEY while CDR2 is SMNVEV. V is clipped by 6 bases and J by 7 bases, and the sequence between their germline boundaries is 10 bases long. The CDR3 runs 12 residues from the cysteine to the phenylalanine. CDR3 DNA is the only sequence kept; it has 36 bases, read in frame from the first base. TCRbeta CDR3 regions were amplified from genomic DNA using the immunoSEQ Assay, a bias-controlled multiplex PCR. From the authors' description of their analysis: Nucleated cell counts per sample were estimated from amplification of reference gene primers within the assay. Sequence reads were collapsed and filtered to measure the absolute abundance of every unique TCRbeta CDR3 rearrangement. For each sample, productive Simpson clonality was calculated as the square root of Simpson's diversity index across productive rearrangements. The source is immuneACCESS, and TCRdb retained only in-frame sequences with V and J called. Part of the clones is not carried over; for the studies checked, unresolved V genes explain less than half of this, and the remainder is unexplained. V, J and clone size reflect that table, while D and trimming were determined from the DNA. A total of around 280,000 clones appear in this sample, around 90% of them only once. Roughly 2% of the sample rests with the top ten.

The V and J segments used are TRBV27 and TRBJ2-1; matching of 6 bases hints at TRBD2 as the D gene. The sequenced sample was peripheral blood. This receptor was taken from a woman between 50 and 59 years old who had recovered from COVID-19. The nucleotide sequence reads TGTGCCAGCAGGCGACTAGTAAATGAGCAGTTCTTC. Its coded protein is CASRRLVNEQFF.